This T cell receptor (beta chain) came from a study of T cells after yellow fever vaccination. About the study: Each low-cell-number fraction was prepared by means of SMART-Seq v4 Ultra Low Input. Findings and limits, study-wide: Reappearing after the booster were most of the clones from primary vaccination (about 96% CD4, around 90% CD8). The study noted that FACS-sorted repertoires could contain abundant clonotypes contaminating from the bulk population.

The CDR3 is 14 residues long. V shed 4 bases and J shed 2 bases, with 11 bases lying between them. Germline values: CDR1 MNHEY, CDR2 SVGEGT. TCRdb analysed the 5' RACE reads with MiXCR anew, one entry per CDR3 protein. The profile covers nearly 550,000 distinct CDR3 sequences, with roughly 21% appearing a single time and over 11% taken by the ten largest. For this clonotype: As yet, its antigen is unknown.

The sequenced sample was PBMCs, obtained 15 days after the yellow fever booster vaccination. The sequence was collected from a man under 40 who received the YFV17D yellow fever vaccine. The J gene is TRBJ1-1, the V gene TRBV6-2 or TRBV6-3; TRBD1 might be the D (6 bases). Here the CDR3 reads CASSFPGTNTEAFF. Written as DNA, the CDR3 is TGTGCCAGCAGTTTTCCCGGGACAAACACTGAAGCTTTCTTT.